The 12 T cell receptor beta chains below come from one sample, sequenced in a study of blood T cell repertoires in COVID-19. Measured with immunoSEQ multiplex PCR; TCRdb has only the in-frame clones, and not every one. This sample carries 150,000 to 170,000 clones, roughly four fifths of them seen once, and the ten largest clones take around 7%. The source material was PBMCs or T cells enriched from blood (not recorded which). Receptors were obtained from a man aged 50 to 60 who had recovered from COVID-19.

The chain recombines TRBV18 with TRBJ1-3, with a weak D call TRBD1 (5 bases). Trimming took off 2 bases at V and 2 bases at J, with 19 bases between the two ends. This CDR3 has 18 residues. Germline loops: CDR1 KGHSH, CDR2 LQKENI. The CDR3 is CASSPLRIDSSPGNTIYF. For the CDR3, the DNA is TGTGCCAGCTCACCATTAAGAATCGACAGCTCCCCTGGAAACACCATATATTTT.

This chain joins TRBV4-2 and TRBJ2-7; 8 bases match TRBD2. V lost 1 base to trimming and J lost 5 bases; unmatched junction nucleotides: 7. The CDR3 runs to 15 residues. Per germline, CDR1 LGHNA and CDR2 YNFKEQ. The CDR3 nucleotides are TGTGCCAGCAGCCAAGCCCGGACTAGCTACGACGAGCAGTACTTC. Its translation is CASSQARTSYDEQYF.

The rearrangement links TRBV4-3 to TRBJ2-7, with D possibly being TRBD2 (7 bases). This CDR3 is 15 amino acids long. The germline gives CDR1 LGHNA, CDR2 YSLEER. V was cut by 1 base and J by 5 bases, with 15 bases left in between. The CDR3 spells CASSQGGGGPNEQYF. For the CDR3, the DNA is TGCGCCAGCAGCCAAGGGGGAGGGGGTCCTAACGAGCAGTACTTC.

The chain couples TRBV29-1 to TRBJ2-2; possibly TRBD1 for D (5 bases). The CDR3 contains 15 residues. The V end lost 3 bases, the J end lost 1 base, and 12 bases lay between the germline ends. Germline loops: CDR1 SQVTM, CDR2 ANQGSEA. CDR3 DNA sequence: TGCAGCGTTGAGCCTCAGGACAAGAACACCGGGGAGCTGTTTTTT. Protein product: CSVEPQDKNTGELFF.

The rearrangement links TRBV19 to TRBJ1-1, with D possibly TRBD1 on 6 matching bases. V was trimmed by 6 bases and J by 1 base, leaving 12 bases between them. Looked up from germline, CDR1 is LNHDA and CDR2 is SQIVND (reference sequence). The CDR3 is made up of 14 amino acids. CDR3 bases: TGTGCCAGTAGGGGTGAGACAGGGAACACTGAAGCTTTCTTT. This codes for CASRGETGNTEAFF.

About this clone: This CDR3 is also generated by other DNA sequences in the sample. The V and J genes are TRBV3-1 (or the pseudogene TRBV3-2) and TRBJ1-1, with no clear D. V was cut by 6 bases and J by 0 bases, with 5 bases left in between. The CDR3 runs to 12 residues. Looked up from germline, CDR1 is LGHDT and CDR2 is YNNKEL (reference sequence). CDR3 amino acids: CASRNMNTEAFF. For the CDR3, the DNA is TGTGCCAGCAGAAACATGAACACTGAAGCTTTCTTT.

This chain joins TRBV7-7 and TRBJ2-3; no reliable D call. Deletions cut 5 bases from V and 2 bases from J, with 14 bases between. The germline V gene encodes CDR1 SSHAT and CDR2 FNYEAQ (reference sequence). This CDR3 has 15 amino acids. CDR3 nucleotide sequence: TGTGCCAGCAGCCCCGACGGGTTCCCCACAGATACGCAGTATTTT. Its translation: CASSPDGFPTDTQYF.

This clone was counted between two and nine times. The chain uses TRBV12-3 or TRBV12-4 and TRBJ1-2; unclear D gene. Trimming pared 4 bases from V and 7 bases from J, leaving 7 bases between. This CDR3 comprises 11 residues. CDR3 bases: TGTGCCAGCAGTTCCGGGTCTGGCTACACCTTC. It codes for CASSSGSGYTF.

The V and J genes are TRBV19 and TRBJ2-2; 7 bases map to TRBD2. Germline trimming cut 6 bases from V and 5 bases from J; bases unmatched to any gene: 12. The germline V gene encodes CDR1 LNHDA and CDR2 SQIVND (reference sequence). The CDR3 totals 16 residues. The chain's CDR3 is CASSPSGTIRTGELFF. In nucleotides, the CDR3 is TGTGCCAGTAGCCCGTCCGGGACTATTAGGACCGGGGAGCTGTTTTTT.

This clone was seen a single time. The CDR3 here is CASSSRGGPLGEQFF. CDR3 in DNA: TGTGCCAGCAGCTCCCGGGGGGGCCCTTTAGGTGAGCAGTTCTTC. The chain combines TRBV7-2 with TRBJ2-1; 8 bases match TRBD2. Germline V lookup: CDR1 SGHTA, CDR2 FQGNSA. Trimming at V came to 4 bases and at J to 9 bases, leaving 11 bases not matched to a gene. The CDR3 is 15 amino acids.

This clone has just a few counts. The rearrangement joins TRBV6-5 to TRBJ1-1, with 7 bases aligning to TRBD1. Germline V lookup: CDR1 MNHEY, CDR2 SVGAGI. The CDR3 consists of 13 residues. V shed 4 bases and J 7 bases; nucleotides not matched to a gene: 6. This CDR3 is CASSFLTGVEAFF. The CDR3 DNA is TGTGCCAGCAGTTTCTTAACAGGGGTTGAAGCTTTCTTT.

V gene TRBV3-1 (or the pseudogene TRBV3-2) combines with J gene TRBJ2-3, with a possible D match to TRBD2 (5 bases). The CDR3 runs to 14 residues. The V gene's germline CDR1 is LGHDT and CDR2 YNNKEL (reference sequence). With 4 bases removed from V and 2 bases from J, the gap between germline ends came to 10 bases. CDR3 nucleotides: TGTGCCAGCAGCCCGAGGACTCACACAGATACGCAGTATTTT. Its protein is CASSPRTHTDTQYF.